A single sample gave rise to the 22 T cell receptor beta chains below, sequenced in a study of T-cell reconstitution after alpha-beta-depleted transplantation in children. The library targeted TCRbeta and was prepared with unique molecular identifiers. Each CDR3 protein gets one entry after TCRdb re-called the PCR reads with MiXCR. The sample carries about 980,000 distinct CDR3 sequences, about 29% recorded once. The material sequenced was PBMCs, mostly from graft donor cells, taken 360 days after TCRalphabeta/CD19-depleted stem cell transplant. Receptor source: a boy in the first two years of life who had a stem cell transplant for SCID, so the T cells may come from the graft donor.

Only a few counts were recorded for this clonotype. The chain is built from TRBV28 and TRBJ2-7, with D tentatively TRBD1 (7 bases). Per the germline V gene, CDR1 is MDHEN and CDR2 is SYDVKM. CDR3 length: 15 amino acids. V dropped 5 bases and J dropped 2 bases, with 16 bases sitting between them. CDR3 nucleotides: TGTGCCAGCAGTGTCCGGGCAGGGGGGCCCTACGAGCAGTACTTC. This gives the protein CASSVRAGGPYEQYF.

The genes are TRBV7-9 and TRBJ2-1; a weak D match, TRBD1 (5 bases). Trimming pared 8 bases from V and 5 bases from J, leaving 10 bases between. The germline CDR1 and CDR2 sequences are SEHNR and FQNEAQ (reference sequence). The CDR3 length is 12 residues. CDR3 loop: CASQSRDNEQFF. CDR3 nucleotide sequence: TGTGCCAGCCAGTCCAGGGACAATGAGCAGTTCTTC.

This clonotype was detected only a few times. The V and J genes are TRBV20-1 and TRBJ2-1, with D perhaps TRBD2 (5 bases). V lost 1 base, J lost 2 bases, and 12 bases lay in between. This CDR3 contains 15 residues. Germline-derived CDR1 and CDR2 are DFQATT and SNEGSKA (reference sequence). The CDR3 here is CSARVSGPTYNEQFF. DNA for the CDR3: TGCAGTGCTAGAGTAAGCGGCCCCACCTACAATGAGCAGTTCTTC.

The chain couples TRBV4-1 to TRBJ1-1, with 10 nucleotides matching TRBD1. The junction had 2 bases not matched to a gene; V was cut back by 0 bases and J by 10 bases. The CDR3 is 13 residues long. Germline V gives CDR1 MGHRA, CDR2 YSYEKL. Written as DNA, the CDR3 is TGCGCCAGCAGCCAAGATTGGGACAGGGGAGCTTTCTTT. As protein: CASSQDWDRGAFF.

This clonotype has only a few counts. Here the CDR3 reads CASSQDPGIEAFF. CDR3 sequence (DNA): TGCGCCAGCAGCCAAGATCCGGGTATAGAGGCTTTCTTT. The J gene is TRBJ1-1, the V gene TRBV4-1; D remains ambiguous. Germline V gives CDR1 MGHRA, CDR2 YSYEKL. Trimming left V 0 bases short and J 11 bases short, with 13 bases between. CDR3 length: 13 amino acids.

The V call is TRBV27, the J call TRBJ2-1, with D possibly matching TRBD1 (5 bases). The CDR3 sequence is 14 residues long. The V end was cut by 2 bases, the J end by 9 bases, with 14 bases between. Germline lookup yields CDR1 MNHEY and CDR2 SMNVEV (reference sequence). The CDR3 sequence is CASSLVTRQTEQFF. Written as DNA, the CDR3 is TGTGCCAGCAGTTTAGTCACCAGACAGACTGAGCAGTTCTTC.

This clonotype has only a few counts. J is TRBJ2-3 and V is TRBV5-6; D is perhaps TRBD1 or TRBD2 (6 bases each). Germline assignment: CDR1 SGHDT and CDR2 YYEEEE. This CDR3 is built from 15 residues. Between the trimmed V and J ends, which lost 5 bases and 2 bases, there was a span of 15 bases. This chain's CDR3 is CASRGGGRFTDTQYF. Written as DNA, the CDR3 is TGTGCCAGCAGAGGAGGGGGGAGATTCACAGATACGCAGTATTTT.

This clonotype was seen only a few times. The rearrangement uses TRBV4-3 and TRBJ2-3; D remains ambiguous. CDR1 is LGHNA, CDR2 YSLEER, per germline. Trimming left V 0 bases short and J 2 bases short, with 9 bases between. The CDR3 consists of 15 residues. As DNA, the CDR3 is TGCGCCAGCAGCCAAGACGTCCCCAACACAGATACGCAGTATTTT. This codes for CASSQDVPNTDTQYF.

This clonotype was observed a few times. V gene TRBV5-1 combines with J gene TRBJ2-2; the match to TRBD2 covers 8 bases. Losses at the gene ends were 1 base for V and 6 bases for J; bases not matched to a gene: 2. The CDR3 has 14 residues. Germline V lookup: CDR1 SGHRS, CDR2 YFSETQ. The CDR3 spells CASSLSSGAGELFF. In DNA form, the CDR3 reads TGCGCCAGCAGCTTGAGTAGCGGGGCCGGGGAGCTGTTTTTT.

The V call is TRBV15, the J call TRBJ1-5, with D maybe TRBD1 (5 bases). The germline CDR1 and CDR2 sequences are LNHNV and YYDKDF (reference sequence). The V and J ends lost 1 base and 0 bases respectively, with 13 bases between them. The CDR3 consists of 17 residues. CDR3 nucleotides: TGTGCCACCAGCAGAGGCGGGATCGACAGTAGCAATCAGCCCCAGCATTTT. This sequence encodes CATSRGGIDSSNQPQHF.

This clonotype was recorded a few times. As DNA, the CDR3 is TGTGCCAGCAGCTTATGGGACTCCCCCTACGAGCAGTACTTC. Translating it yields CASSLWDSPYEQYF. The chain couples TRBV7-2 to TRBJ2-7; possible D gene TRBD2, 6 bases. The CDR3 spans 14 residues. Germline V gene sequence: CDR1 SGHTA, CDR2 FQGNSA. V was trimmed by 2 bases and J by 2 bases, leaving 10 bases between them.

This clonotype was detected only once. J is TRBJ2-7 and V is TRBV20-1; no clear D gene. The V gene's germline CDR1 is DFQATT and CDR2 SNEGSKA (reference sequence). CDR3 length: 15 residues. V dropped 1 base and J dropped 0 bases, with 13 bases sitting between them. This chain's CDR3 is CSARVGQRFSYEQYF. The CDR3, as DNA: TGCAGTGCTAGAGTTGGGCAGCGCTTCTCCTACGAGCAGTACTTC.

CDR3 DNA: TGTGCCAGTAGCCCTAACAGCCGTGGAGCCTACAATGAGCAGTTCTTC. Encoded protein: CASSPNSRGAYNEQFF. This chain uses TRBV19 with TRBJ2-1; the D is unclear. The CDR3 consists of 16 residues. V lost 6 bases and J 2 bases, leaving 17 bases between the germline ends. Per germline, CDR1 LNHDA and CDR2 SQIVND (reference sequence).

This chain links TRBV5-5 with TRBJ2-1; 11 bases align to TRBD1. The CDR3 totals 15 residues. Germline V gene data show CDR1 as SGHKS and CDR2 as YYEKEE (reference sequence). Trimming took 4 bases from V and 6 from J; bases not matched to a gene: 6. This CDR3 reads CASSRGQGVANEQFF. The CDR3 nucleotides read TGTGCCAGCAGCCGGGGACAGGGGGTCGCCAATGAGCAGTTCTTC.

This clonotype came up a few times. The genes are TRBV29-1 and TRBJ1-1; D not resolved. Looked up from germline, CDR1 is SQVTM and CDR2 is ANQGSEA. With 6 bases removed from V and 1 base from J, the gap between germline ends came to 6 bases. This CDR3 is built from 11 residues. CDR3 protein: CSVHQNTEAFF. The CDR3 DNA is TGCAGCGTCCATCAGAACACTGAAGCTTTCTTT.

The rearrangement uses TRBV7-2 and TRBJ2-7; D gene unclear. The CDR3 is 14 amino acids. The ends were cut back, 1 base at V and 2 bases at J, with 9 bases in the middle. The germline CDR1 and CDR2 sequences are SGHTA and FQGNSA. The CDR3 reads CASSLEPSTYEQYF. CDR3 bases: TGTGCCAGCAGCTTAGAGCCCTCTACCTACGAGCAGTACTTC.

This clonotype has only a few counts. The chain links TRBV5-1 to TRBJ1-2, with 7 bases aligning to TRBD1. This CDR3 spans 14 amino acids. CDR1 and CDR2 from the germline V gene are SGHRS and YFSETQ. The J segment lost 4 bases and the V segment lost 4 bases, leaving 7 bases of the junction unmatched. The CDR3 sequence is CASSPGQTIYGYTF. In nucleotides, the CDR3 is TGCGCCAGCAGCCCGGGACAGACTATCTATGGCTACACCTTC.

This rearrangement joins TRBV30 to TRBJ2-1; 10 bases line up with TRBD2. V shed 5 bases, J shed 4 bases, and the junction held 2 bases outside the gene matches. CDR3 length: 13 amino acids. Germline CDR1 is GTSNPN and CDR2 is SVGIG (reference sequence). The CDR3 DNA follows: TGTGCCTGGGGACTAGCGGTATACAATGAGCAGTTCTTC. This sequence encodes CAWGLAVYNEQFF. Based on the CDR3 plus reference TRBV30 and TRBJ2-1, the full variable domain is SQTIHQWPATLVQPVGSPLSLECTVEGTSNPNLYWYRQAAGRGLQLLFYSVGIGQISSEVPQNLSASRPQDRQFILSSKKLLLSDSGFYLCAWGLAVYNEQFFGPGTRLTVL.

This clonotype was detected many times. The CDR3 DNA follows: TGTGCCAGCAGCCAAGGACAGGGCTTCTCTGGGGCCAACGTCCTGACTTTC. It specifies CASSQGQGFSGANVLTF. The V and J genes are TRBV4-2 and TRBJ2-6; 7 bases are shared with TRBD1. The junction had 3 bases not matched to a gene; V was cut back by 1 base and J by 0 bases. Germline CDR1 is LGHNA and CDR2 is YNFKEQ. This CDR3 comprises 17 residues.

The sample holds many counts of this clonotype. The chain has TRBV28 and TRBJ2-6; a possible D gene is TRBD1 (6 bases). This CDR3 is 15 amino acids long. Trimming took off 5 bases at V and 4 bases at J, with 12 bases between the two ends. Germline lookup yields CDR1 MDHEN and CDR2 SYDVKM. The DNA of the CDR3 is TGTGCCAGCAGTGACACAGGGTTAGGGGCCAACGTCCTGACTTTC. Translated: CASSDTGLGANVLTF. Full variable domain (missing parts from reference TRBV28 and TRBJ2-6): DVKVTQSSRYLVKRTGEKVFLECVQDMDHENMFWYRQDPGLGLRLIYFSYDVKMKEKGDIPEGYSVSREKKERFSLILESASTNQTSMYLCASSDTGLGANVLTFGAGSRLTVL.

This clonotype was recorded a few times. V usage is TRBV5-1 and J usage is TRBJ1-1; TRBD1 agrees at 7 bases. This CDR3 is built from 13 residues. J gave up 6 bases and V 4 bases, and 6 bases lay outside the gene matches. The V gene's germline CDR1 is SGHRS and CDR2 YFSETQ. The CDR3 DNA reads as TGCGCCAGCAGCCCGACAGGGAGGGCTGAAGCTTTCTTT. It encodes CASSPTGRAEAFF.

In its sample, this clonotype was seen many times. The chain links TRBV5-1 to TRBJ2-1; no firm D call. V lost 2 bases, J lost 8 bases, and 17 bases lay in between. CDR3 length equals 15 residues. Germline V gene sequence: CDR1 SGHRS, CDR2 YFSETQ. The CDR3 reads CASSFLRASRDEQFF. The CDR3 coding sequence is TGCGCCAGCAGCTTTTTACGGGCCTCAAGGGATGAGCAGTTCTTC.